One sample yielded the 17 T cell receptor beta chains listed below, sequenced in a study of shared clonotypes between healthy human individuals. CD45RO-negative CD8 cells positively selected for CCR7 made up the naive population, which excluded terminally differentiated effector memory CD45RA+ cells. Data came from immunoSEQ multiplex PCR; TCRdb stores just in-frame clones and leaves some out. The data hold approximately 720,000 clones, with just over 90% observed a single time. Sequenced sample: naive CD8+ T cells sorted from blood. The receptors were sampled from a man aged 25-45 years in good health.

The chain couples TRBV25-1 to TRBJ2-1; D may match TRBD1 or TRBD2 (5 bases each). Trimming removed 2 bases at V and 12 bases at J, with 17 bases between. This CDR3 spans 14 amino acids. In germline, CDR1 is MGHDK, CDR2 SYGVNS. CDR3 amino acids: CASSEGTLPGGQFF. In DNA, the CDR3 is TGTGCCAGCAGTGAAGGCACTCTGCCTGGGGGGCAGTTCTTC.

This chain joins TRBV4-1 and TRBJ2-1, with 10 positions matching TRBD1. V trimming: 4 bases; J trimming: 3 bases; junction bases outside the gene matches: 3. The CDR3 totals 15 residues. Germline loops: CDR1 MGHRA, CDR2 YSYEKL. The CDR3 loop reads CASSPRDRGYNEQFF. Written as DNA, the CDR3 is TGCGCCAGCAGCCCACGGGACAGGGGCTACAATGAGCAGTTCTTC.

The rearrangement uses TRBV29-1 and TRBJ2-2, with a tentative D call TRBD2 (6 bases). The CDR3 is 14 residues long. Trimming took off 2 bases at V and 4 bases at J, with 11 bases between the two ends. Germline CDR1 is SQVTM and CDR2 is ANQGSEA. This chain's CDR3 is CSVEFRESTGELFF. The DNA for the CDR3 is TGCAGCGTTGAATTTCGGGAGTCCACCGGGGAGCTGTTTTTT.

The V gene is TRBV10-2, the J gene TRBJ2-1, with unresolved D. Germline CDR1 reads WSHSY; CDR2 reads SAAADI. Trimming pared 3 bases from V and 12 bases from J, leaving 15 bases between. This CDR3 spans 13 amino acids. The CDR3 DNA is TGCGCCAGCAGTGAAGGGCAGTTCCCCACGCAGTTCTTC. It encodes CASSEGQFPTQFF.

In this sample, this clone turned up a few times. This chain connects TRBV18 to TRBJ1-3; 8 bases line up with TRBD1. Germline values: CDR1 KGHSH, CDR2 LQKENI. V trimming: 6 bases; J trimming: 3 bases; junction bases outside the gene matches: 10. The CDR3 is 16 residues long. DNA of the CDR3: TGTGCCAGCTCGCACGATTGGACAGGGAATGGAAACACCATATATTTT. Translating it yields CASSHDWTGNGNTIYF.

The CDR3 DNA reads as TGCGCCAGCAGCCAAGCCGACTTGTTTGGGTTTGGGGCCAACGTCCTGACTTTC. The encoded protein is CASSQADLFGFGANVLTF. The chain recombines TRBV4-1 with TRBJ2-6; D is undetermined. This CDR3 is 18 amino acids long. The V gene lost 1 base and the J gene lost 3 bases, with 16 bases spanning the gap. Germline V CDR1 and CDR2: MGHRA, YSYEKL.

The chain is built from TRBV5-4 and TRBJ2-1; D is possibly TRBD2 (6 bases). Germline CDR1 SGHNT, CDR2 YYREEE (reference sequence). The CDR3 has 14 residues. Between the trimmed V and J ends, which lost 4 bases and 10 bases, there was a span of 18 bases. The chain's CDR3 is CASSLPDYDPEQFF. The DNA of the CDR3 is TGTGCCAGCAGCCTACCGGACTATGATCCAGAGCAGTTCTTC.

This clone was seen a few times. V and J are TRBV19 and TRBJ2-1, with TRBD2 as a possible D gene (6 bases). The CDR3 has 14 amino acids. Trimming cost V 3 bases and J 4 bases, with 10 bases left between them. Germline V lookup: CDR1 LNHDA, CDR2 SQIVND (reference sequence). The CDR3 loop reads CASSISGSYNEQFF. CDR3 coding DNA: TGTGCCAGTAGTATTAGCGGAAGTTACAATGAGCAGTTCTTC.

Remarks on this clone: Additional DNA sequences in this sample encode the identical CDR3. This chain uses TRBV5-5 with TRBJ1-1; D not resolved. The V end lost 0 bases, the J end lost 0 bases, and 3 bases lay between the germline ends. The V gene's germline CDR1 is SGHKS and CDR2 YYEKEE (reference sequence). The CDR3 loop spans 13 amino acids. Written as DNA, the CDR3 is TGTGCCAGCAGCTTGGATTTGAACACTGAAGCTTTCTTT. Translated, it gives CASSLDLNTEAFF.

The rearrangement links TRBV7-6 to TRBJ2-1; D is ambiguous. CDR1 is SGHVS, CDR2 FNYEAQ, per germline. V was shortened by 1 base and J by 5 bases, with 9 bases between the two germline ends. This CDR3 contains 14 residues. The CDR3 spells CASSLVAADNEQFF. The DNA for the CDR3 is TGTGCCAGCAGCTTAGTGGCGGCAGACAATGAGCAGTTCTTC.

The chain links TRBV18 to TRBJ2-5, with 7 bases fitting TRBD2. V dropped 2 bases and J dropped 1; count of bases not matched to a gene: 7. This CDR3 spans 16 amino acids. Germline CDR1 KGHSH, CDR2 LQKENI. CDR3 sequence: CASSPRSSGRQETQYF. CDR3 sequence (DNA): TGTGCCAGCTCACCAAGGAGTAGCGGGCGCCAAGAGACCCAGTACTTC.

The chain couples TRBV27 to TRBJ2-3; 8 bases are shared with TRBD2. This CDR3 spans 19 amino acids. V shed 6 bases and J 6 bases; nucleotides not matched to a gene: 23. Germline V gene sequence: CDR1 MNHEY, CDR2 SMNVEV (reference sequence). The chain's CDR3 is CASSTIIQPGLVVRDTQYF. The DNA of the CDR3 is TGTGCCAGCAGCACCATCATACAACCGGGACTAGTCGTACGGGATACGCAGTATTTT.

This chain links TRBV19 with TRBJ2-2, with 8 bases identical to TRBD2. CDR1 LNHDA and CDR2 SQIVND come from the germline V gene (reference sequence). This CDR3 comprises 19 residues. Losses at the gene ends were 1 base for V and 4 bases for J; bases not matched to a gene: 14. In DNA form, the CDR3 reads TGTGCCAGTAGTATAGTTCCGGGACTAGTCGGTTTCGGCACCGGGGAGCTGTTTTTT. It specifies CASSIVPGLVGFGTGELFF.

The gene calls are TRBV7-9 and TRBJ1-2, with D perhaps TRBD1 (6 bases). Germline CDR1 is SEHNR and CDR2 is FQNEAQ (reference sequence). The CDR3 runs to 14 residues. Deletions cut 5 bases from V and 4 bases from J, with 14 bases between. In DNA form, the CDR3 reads TGTGCCAGCAGCCCCCCGGACAGCGGCTATGGCTACACCTTC. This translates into CASSPPDSGYGYTF.

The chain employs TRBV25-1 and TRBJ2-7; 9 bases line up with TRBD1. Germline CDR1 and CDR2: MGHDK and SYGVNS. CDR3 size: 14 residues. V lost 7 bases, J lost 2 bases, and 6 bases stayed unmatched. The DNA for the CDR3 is TGTGCCAGCACAGTCGGGACAGGGCCCTACGAGCAGTACTTC. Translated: CASTVGTGPYEQYF.

The CDR3 nucleotides are TGCGCCAGCAGCCAAGACATCTACCGGTCAGGACTAGCGGGAGGGTACGAGCAGTACTTC. As protein: CASSQDIYRSGLAGGYEQYF. This rearrangement joins TRBV4-3 to TRBJ2-7, with 15 bases aligning to TRBD2. This CDR3 comprises 20 residues. The trim removed 0 bases at V and 4 bases at J, leaving 13 bases unmatched. Germline CDR1 is LGHNA and CDR2 is YSLEER.

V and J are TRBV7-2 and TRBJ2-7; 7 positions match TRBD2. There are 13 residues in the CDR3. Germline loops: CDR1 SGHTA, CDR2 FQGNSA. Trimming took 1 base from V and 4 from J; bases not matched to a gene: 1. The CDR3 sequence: CASSLVSGYEQYF. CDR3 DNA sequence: TGTGCCAGCAGCTTAGTTAGCGGGTACGAGCAGTACTTC.